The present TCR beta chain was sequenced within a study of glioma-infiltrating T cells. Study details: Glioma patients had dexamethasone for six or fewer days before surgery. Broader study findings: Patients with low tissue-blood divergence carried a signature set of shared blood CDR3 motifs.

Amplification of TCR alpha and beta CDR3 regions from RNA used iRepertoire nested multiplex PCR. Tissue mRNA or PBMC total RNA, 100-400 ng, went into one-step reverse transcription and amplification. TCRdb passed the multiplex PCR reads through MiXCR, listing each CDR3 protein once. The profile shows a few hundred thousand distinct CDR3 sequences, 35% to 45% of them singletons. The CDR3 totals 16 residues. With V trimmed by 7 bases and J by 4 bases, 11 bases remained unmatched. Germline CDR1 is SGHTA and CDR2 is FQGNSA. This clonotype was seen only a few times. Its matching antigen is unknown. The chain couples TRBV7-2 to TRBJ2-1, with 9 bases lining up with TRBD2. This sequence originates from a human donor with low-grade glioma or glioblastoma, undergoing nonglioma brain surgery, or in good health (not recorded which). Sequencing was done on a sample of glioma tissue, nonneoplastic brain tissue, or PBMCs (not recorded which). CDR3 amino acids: CASTPEGTSPYNEQFF. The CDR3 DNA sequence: TGTGCCAGCACCCCTGAGGGGACTAGCCCTTACAATGAGCAGTTCTTC.